This is a list of T cell receptor beta chains from one sample in a study of blood T cells in healthy people across ages. Using its own MiXCR run on the 5' RACE reads, TCRdb lists one record per CDR3 protein. The sample lists just under 550,000 distinct CDR3 sequences; around 24% were seen once. This same sample was also taken into another study, of T cells of mothers and their children.

Sequenced material: blood. The origin of the receptors is a boy aged 5 to 17 in good health. CDR3s include the opening cysteine and the closing phenylalanine or tryptophan. The order of the fields is clone size, D gene, J gene, V gene, CDR3 DNA, CDR3 protein. The D gene is left open where the match is weak. Expanded clones get a size class; other rows say once, few or many, or leave the size out.

>few|TRBD2|TRBJ2-4|TRBV20-1
TGCAGTGCCAGCGGGACGTCGGCGCGGGGGACCAAAAACATTCAGTACTTC
CSASGTSARGTKNIQYF
>NA|NA|TRBJ2-4|TRBV28
TGTGCCAGCAGTTGGTGGGCTACCAAAAACATTCAGTACTTC
CASSWWATKNIQYF
>NA|NA|TRBJ2-7|TRBV4-3
TGCGCCAGCAGCCAAGATCGGCCTAGAATCTACGAGCAGTACTTC
CASSQDRPRIYEQYF
>NA|NA|TRBJ1-2|TRBV28
TGTGCCAGCAGGAATGACACTCCTAACTATGGCTACACCTTC
CASRNDTPNYGYTF
>few|NA|TRBJ2-1|TRBV12-3/TRBV12-4
TGTGCCAGCAGACCATTCACGGCCAATGAGCAGTTCTTC
CASRPFTANEQFF
>NA|NA|TRBJ2-7|TRBV9
TGTGCCAGCAGCGTAGGGGACGGAGCCTTCTACGAGCAGTACTTC
CASSVGDGAFYEQYF
>NA|NA|TRBJ2-4|TRBV7-2
TGCGCCAGCAGCCCCAGCGCAGGTCCCAAAAACATTCAGTACTTC
CASSPSAGPKNIQYF
>few|TRBD2|TRBJ2-1|TRBV12-3/TRBV12-4
TGTGCCAGCAGTCCTGCGGGGGGGCAACTCAACAATGAGCAGTTCTTC
CASSPAGGQLNNEQFF
>NA|NA|TRBJ1-1|TRBV5-1
TGCGCCAGCAGCCCCCGGCCAGGGGACACTGAAGCTTTCTTT
CASSPRPGDTEAFF
>few|NA|TRBJ2-6|TRBV5-1
TGCGCCAGCAGCTTGGTGGGGTTTGCTGGGGCCAACGTCCTGACTTTC
CASSLVGFAGANVLTF
>NA|TRBD2|TRBJ2-1|TRBV4-1
TGCGCCAGCTCTACCTTAGCGGGAGGTTTTTCCTACAATGAGCAGTTCTTC
CASSTLAGGFSYNEQFF